In this sample, the clone carrying this TCR beta chain turned up a few times. The antigen remains unidentified. A junction end diverges from the germline sequence, so it may reflect a read error. This record belongs to a study of CD8+CD57+ T cells in acquired aplastic anemia. Study conclusions and caveats: In CD8+ cells, Simpson's diversity showed no significant difference between patients and controls. Patients and controls were found to share twenty-nine CD8+ CDR3 sequences.

CDR1 is SGHTA and CDR2 is FQGNSA in the germline V gene. This CDR3 has 12 amino acids. The TCR beta profiling, which covered VDJ combination and CDR3 sequence, was carried out using genomic DNA as the template. TCRdb re-called the reads through MiXCR, storing one row per CDR3 protein. The sample consists of about 98,000 distinct CDR3 sequences, roughly two thirds of them appearing once. Flow cytometry had shown expanded CD8+CD57+ cells in the patients chosen for sequencing. Patients, without exception, had severe acquired aplastic anemia. Among the patients, none had received any therapy at the time of blood sampling.

The sample taken for sequencing was sorted CD4+, CD8+, or CD8+CD57+ T cells (not recorded which) from PBMCs. V and J are TRBV7-2 and TRBJ1-3; no firm D call. This TCR was recovered from a human donor with aplastic anemia. The CDR3 bases are TGTGCCAGCAGTTTAGGTGGGGACACCATATATTTT. The encoded protein is CASSLGGDTIYF.